Each of the 27 T cell receptor beta chains below was sequenced from the same sample in a study of shared clonotypes between healthy human individuals. Method: immunoSEQ multiplex PCR; TCRdb's copy keeps in-frame clones and lacks some. The table lists about 730,000 clones, over 60% of them singletons. The sample consisted of memory CD4+ T cells sorted from blood. Subset noted: CD45RA-negative fraction. These receptors all stem from a woman aged 25 to 39 in good health.

The genes are TRBV7-1 and TRBJ2-1; 9 bases agree with TRBD1. TRBV7-1 falls under the ORF class, with uncertain function. With 3 bases clipped from V and 3 bases from J, the junction kept 6 bases outside the gene matches. The CDR3 is 16 residues long. CDR3 nucleotide sequence: TGTGCCAGCAGCTCTGCGAGGACAGGGGTCTACAATGAGCAGTTCTTC. Its translation: CASSSARTGVYNEQFF.

This clone was seen at least ten times. V is TRBV28 and J is TRBJ2-6; 10 bases agree with TRBD1. V lost 5 bases, J lost 2 bases, and 9 bases stayed unmatched. The length of the CDR3 is 18 residues. The germline V gene has CDR1 MDHEN and CDR2 SYDVKM. The CDR3 DNA follows: TGTGCCAGCAGTCCTCCGGGACAGGGGTACCCTGGGGCCAACGTCCTGACTTTC. Translated, it gives CASSPPGQGYPGANVLTF.

In this sample, this clone turned up once. At the DNA level, this CDR3 is encoded by other sequences in the same sample as well. V usage is TRBV4-2 and J usage is TRBJ2-1; D is possibly TRBD2 (6 bases). Germline V CDR1 and CDR2: LGHNA, YNFKEQ. This CDR3 contains 16 residues. V gave up 0 bases and J gave up 3 bases, with 12 bases separating them. CDR3: CASSQDRTGSYNEQFF. The CDR3 coding sequence is TGTGCCAGCAGCCAAGATCGAACCGGGAGCTACAATGAGCAGTTCTTC.

The chain employs TRBV10-3 and TRBJ1-2, with D perhaps TRBD1 (5 bases). CDR3 length equals 13 residues. In germline, CDR1 is ENHRY, CDR2 SYGVKD. Deletions cut 3 bases from V and 12 bases from J, with 17 bases between. Here the CDR3 reads CAISDLDLRDHTF. CDR3 DNA: TGTGCCATCAGTGATTTAGACCTGAGGGACCACACCTTC.

The rearrangement uses TRBV20-1 and TRBJ2-1, with no clear D. CDR1 is DFQATT and CDR2 is SNEGSKA in the germline V gene (reference sequence). The CDR3 is 10 amino acids. The CDR3 region has the DNA TGCTCGGCAAGGGACAATGAGCAGTTCTTC. This encodes CSARDNEQFF.

Remarks on this clone: Other DNA sequences in the same sample also yield this CDR3. The chain joins TRBV28 to TRBJ1-2; weak D call: TRBD1 (6 bases). CDR1 and CDR2 (germline): MDHEN, SYDVKM. The V and J ends lost 5 bases and 4 bases respectively, with 11 bases between them. CDR3 length equals 13 residues. This CDR3 reads CASSLRGAYGYTF. In DNA form, the CDR3 reads TGTGCCAGCAGTCTCAGGGGTGCCTATGGCTACACCTTC.

This clone occurred a few times. The rearrangement uses TRBV28 and TRBJ2-7; the match to TRBD2 covers 8 bases. The CDR3 is 15 residues long. J lost 6 bases, V lost 2 bases, and 9 bases had no gene match. From germline, CDR1 is MDHEN and CDR2 SYDVKM. The CDR3 DNA follows: TGTGCCAGCAGTTTAATCAAAGCGGGAGCGTCCGAGCAGTACTTC. Amino acid sequence: CASSLIKAGASEQYF.

The count of this clone is one. This specimen includes other DNA sequences encoding the same CDR3. The chain joins TRBV18 to TRBJ2-2; D is unresolved. The CDR3 runs to 13 residues. The germline V gene has CDR1 KGHSH and CDR2 LQKENI. Trimming took 3 bases from V and 7 from J, leaving 9 bases between them. CDR3 in DNA: TGTGCCAGCTCACCTCCCAGGAACGGGGAGCTGTTTTTT. Amino acids: CASSPPRNGELFF. The whole variable domain, remainder taken from reference TRBV18 and TRBJ2-2, is NAGVMQNPRHLVRRRGQEARLRCSPMKGHSHVYWYRQLPEEGLKFMVYLQKENIIDESGMPKERFSAEFPKEGPSILRIQQVVRGDSAAYFCASSPPRNGELFFGEGSRLTVL.

The chain combines TRBV25-1 with TRBJ2-1; 10 bases line up with TRBD2. This CDR3 is built from 15 residues. J lost 4 bases, V lost 5 bases, and 5 bases had no gene match. From germline, CDR1 is MGHDK and CDR2 SYGVNS. CDR3 sequence reads: CASSPLAGGYNEQFF. The CDR3 nucleotides read TGTGCCAGCAGTCCTTTAGCGGGAGGATACAATGAGCAGTTCTTC.

To note about this clone: It is likely a read error: a sequence one base away is far more abundant. Other DNA sequences in the same sample also yield this CDR3. The chain carries TRBV5-1 and TRBJ1-3; D may be TRBD1 (5 bases). V was trimmed by 4 bases and J by 4 bases, leaving 12 bases between them. Germline assignment: CDR1 SGHRS and CDR2 YFSETQ. The CDR3 runs 14 residues. The CDR3 coding sequence is TGCGCCAGCAGCCCGGGGACGGACGGAAACACCATATATTTT. Translation gives CASSPGTDGNTIYF. Full variable domain (remainder filled in from reference TRBV5-1 and TRBJ1-3): KAGVTQTPRYLIKTRGQQVTLSCSPISGHRSVSWYQQTPGQGLQFLFEYFSETQRNKGNFPGRFSGRQFSNSRSEMNVSTLELGDSALYLCASSPGTDGNTIYFGEGSWLTVV.

The rearrangement uses TRBV7-9 and TRBJ1-1, with a tentative D call TRBD1 (6 bases). Germline V gene data show CDR1 as SEHNR and CDR2 as FQNEAQ (reference sequence). The CDR3 consists of 16 residues. V was cut by 5 bases and J by 0 bases, with 16 bases left in between. In DNA form, the CDR3 reads TGTGCCAGCAGCGCACAGGGCGGCTGGGTGAACACTGAAGCTTTCTTT. This translates into CASSAQGGWVNTEAFF.

This chain joins TRBV5-1 and TRBJ1-1; 11 nucleotides agree with TRBD1. Trimming at V came to 3 bases and at J to 3 bases, leaving 7 bases not matched to a gene. The CDR3 consists of 16 residues. Germline CDR1 SGHRS, CDR2 YFSETQ. The chain's CDR3 is CASSSDRGRKDTEAFF. In DNA form, the CDR3 reads TGCGCCAGCAGCTCGGACAGGGGGCGTAAGGACACTGAAGCTTTCTTT. Complete variable domain (other parts from reference TRBV5-1 and TRBJ1-1): KAGVTQTPRYLIKTRGQQVTLSCSPISGHRSVSWYQQTPGQGLQFLFEYFSETQRNKGNFPGRFSGRQFSNSRSEMNVSTLELGDSALYLCASSSDRGRKDTEAFFGQGTRLTVV.

V is TRBV7-9 and J is TRBJ1-5, with D unclear. Germline V gives CDR1 SEHNR, CDR2 FQNEAQ (reference sequence). This CDR3 has 12 residues. V lost 3 bases, J lost 7 bases, and 7 bases lay in between. The CDR3 region has the DNA TGTGCCAGCAGCTTTAGTAGGCAGCCCCAGCATTTT. It is translated as CASSFSRQPQHF.

The chain employs TRBV6-5 and TRBJ1-3; the D is unclear. Germline V lookup: CDR1 MNHEY, CDR2 SVGAGI. Deletions cut 6 bases from V and 8 bases from J, with 11 bases between. This CDR3 has 12 amino acids. The CDR3 DNA sequence: TGTGCCAGCAGGGGGTCAGCGGACACCATATATTTT. This gives the protein CASRGSADTIYF.

The rearrangement uses TRBV5-1 and TRBJ2-2; 9 positions match TRBD1. Germline V gene data show CDR1 as SGHRS and CDR2 as YFSETQ. V gave up 4 bases and J gave up 3 bases; unmatched junction bases: 4. The CDR3 has 15 amino acids. Written as DNA, the CDR3 is TGCGCCAGCAGCCGGACAGGGGAGTACACCGGGGAGCTGTTTTTT. This codes for CASSRTGEYTGELFF.

The sample holds many counts of this clone. The chain is built from TRBV6-4 and TRBJ2-2; no firm D call. Trimming took off 4 bases at V and 1 base at J, with 7 bases between the two ends. This CDR3 has 14 residues. CDR1 is MRHNA, CDR2 SNTAGT, per germline. In nucleotides, the CDR3 is TGTGCCAGCAGTGGTGGGCGGAACACCGGGGAGCTGTTTTTT. Translation gives CASSGGRNTGELFF.

This sequence joins TRBV18 and TRBJ2-5, with TRBD1 matching 8 bases. CDR1 and CDR2 (germline): KGHSH, LQKENI. V was clipped by 6 bases and J by 1 base; unmatched bases: 1. The CDR3 sequence is 13 residues long. CDR3 amino acids: CASSGQVQETQYF. CDR3 sequence (DNA): TGTGCCAGCTCGGGACAGGTCCAAGAGACCCAGTACTTC. Together with reference TRBV18 and TRBJ2-5, the CDR3 gives the full variable domain: NAGVMQNPRHLVRRRGQEARLRCSPMKGHSHVYWYRQLPEEGLKFMVYLQKENIIDESGMPKERFSAEFPKEGPSILRIQQVVRGDSAAYFCASSGQVQETQYFGPGTRLLVL.

The chain joins TRBV2 to TRBJ2-3, with TRBD1 matching 8 bases. V lost 6 bases to trimming and J lost 6 bases; unmatched junction nucleotides: 11. This CDR3 is 15 amino acids long. Germline V gives CDR1 SNHLY, CDR2 FYNNEI. CDR3 region: CASSVDQGARDTQYF. The CDR3 region has the DNA TGTGCCAGCAGCGTAGATCAGGGGGCGAGGGATACGCAGTATTTT.

The chain has TRBV7-9 and TRBJ1-2, with D hard to call. Trimming stripped 2 bases from V and 5 bases from J, with 12 bases between. The CDR3 extends over 14 amino acids. CDR1 and CDR2 from the germline V gene are SEHNR and FQNEAQ (reference sequence). This CDR3 is CASSLSGRSYGYTF. The CDR3 DNA reads TGTGCCAGCAGCTTATCCGGCCGGTCTTATGGCTACACCTTC.

J is TRBJ1-3 and V is TRBV28; D gene ambiguous. CDR3 length equals 12 residues. Per the germline V gene, CDR1 is MDHEN and CDR2 is SYDVKM. V lost 6 bases, J lost 4 bases, and 7 bases lay in between. Here the CDR3 reads CASRKAGNTIYF. CDR3 bases: TGTGCCAGCAGAAAGGCCGGAAACACCATATATTTT.

Turning to this clone: A far larger clone lies a single base away; this is likely a read error. The rearrangement joins TRBV19 to TRBJ1-1, with a tentative D call TRBD1 (6 bases). Germline loops: CDR1 LNHDA, CDR2 SQIVND (reference sequence). V lost 7 bases and J 7 bases, leaving 13 bases between the germline ends. The CDR3 has 12 amino acids. The CDR3 loop reads CASTKTGHEAFF. DNA of the CDR3: TGTGCCAGTACCAAGACAGGCCATGAAGCTTTCTTT.

The rearrangement links TRBV2 to TRBJ2-6, with D possibly TRBD1 on 6 matching bases. Germline CDR1 and CDR2: SNHLY and FYNNEI. V was pared by 11 bases and J by 4 bases, with 15 bases between. CDR3 size: 14 residues. The CDR3 loop reads CAGQIQLGANVLTF. DNA for the CDR3: TGTGCCGGACAGATCCAGTTGGGGGCCAACGTCCTGACTTTC.

The V and J genes are TRBV4-1 and TRBJ2-7; D is unresolved. Trimming stripped 0 bases from V and 4 bases from J, with 13 bases between. The length of the CDR3 is 15 residues. The germline V gene encodes CDR1 MGHRA and CDR2 YSYEKL. In nucleotides, the CDR3 is TGCGCCAGCAGCCAAGATTACAACGTTATATACGAGCAGTACTTC. As protein: CASSQDYNVIYEQYF.

This clone was recorded once. The genes are TRBV9 and TRBJ2-6; 13 nucleotides line up with TRBD2. The V and J ends lost 5 bases and 2 bases, in that order; junction bases with no gene match: 1. The CDR3 has 16 residues. CDR1 is SGDLS, CDR2 YYNGEE, per germline. The CDR3 DNA reads TGTGCCAGCAGGGGACTAGCGGGAACTGGGGCCAACGTCCTGACTTTC. Residues: CASRGLAGTGANVLTF.

This clone was seen a handful of times. The genes are TRBV6-5 and TRBJ1-2; D may be TRBD1 (5 bases). The germline gives CDR1 MNHEY, CDR2 SVGAGI. Trimming pared 4 bases from V and 4 bases from J, leaving 16 bases between. This CDR3 has 15 residues. CDR3 sequence reads: CASSLNTGTVYGYTF. In DNA form, the CDR3 reads TGTGCCAGCAGTTTGAACACCGGGACGGTCTATGGCTACACCTTC.

V is TRBV28 and J is TRBJ1-4, with D possibly being TRBD1 (6 bases). Trimming cost V 3 bases and J 10 bases, with 15 bases left between them. The CDR3 consists of 14 residues. Germline V gene data show CDR1 as MDHEN and CDR2 as SYDVKM. The CDR3 here is CASSFWQEGGKLFF. The CDR3 bases are TGTGCCAGCAGTTTTTGGCAGGAGGGGGGAAAACTGTTTTTT.

This chain connects TRBV29-1 to TRBJ2-7; possible D gene TRBD2, 7 bases. Germline V gives CDR1 SQVTM, CDR2 ANQGSEA. CDR3 size: 15 residues. Deletions cut 0 bases from V and 4 bases from J, with 16 bases between. CDR3 DNA sequence: TGCAGCGTTGAAGATGGGCCGGGGGGCCTTTACGAGCAGTACTTC. The encoded protein is CSVEDGPGGLYEQYF.